This record concerns one T cell receptor (beta chain) sequence. The antigen this receptor binds is unknown. No base qualities exist here, and no much larger clone lies one base off it. The entry originates in a study of vaccination and CD4 T cells after COVID-19 (dated by TCRdb to about 2022). Looking at the study overall: Convalescent patients had a positive SARS-CoV-2 result on nasal swab PCR, and of these patients, some 10 had mild disease and one had severe disease. In roughly 11 COVID-19 convalescent patients and several infection-naive healthy vaccine recipients, the spike-specific CD4+ TCR repertoire before mRNA vaccination was compared with the repertoire after mRNA vaccination. Overlapping spike peptide pools from SARS-CoV-2 and from the common cold coronaviruses HCoV-NL63, HCoV-OC43 and HCoV-229E were used as culture stimuli. The time from the second vaccine dose to post-vaccine blood sampling had a median of approximately 72 days and ranged from 14 to 241 days. The convalescent cohort included six males and four females, with two Hispanic individuals, seven Caucasians, two Asians and one multiracial person. Participants received two doses of either the Pfizer-BioNTech BNT162b2 vaccine (n=8) or the Moderna mRNA-1273 vaccine (n=2). As controls, cultures received a CEFX viral epitope pool (the positive control), an HIV-1 Nef peptide pool (the negative control), or no peptide at all. Post-COVID blood samples from convalescent patients were collected a median of roughly 100 days after diagnosis, with a range of roughly 30 to 161 days. Broader findings and caveats from the paper: Of the vaccine-specific clones found in convalescent patients, nearly all (304 of 307) were mono-reactive for SARS-CoV-2 spike instead of being cross-reactive with common cold coronaviruses. The median number of SARS-CoV-2-reactive clonotypes rose from under 25 after infection to 30 to 45 after vaccination, but the change was not significant. The number of convalescent patients in the study was relatively small, and the study did not examine early timepoints following natural infection. Among convalescent patients, a median about 86% of the SARS-CoV-2-reactive clones seen after vaccination appeared only after vaccination, which suggests priming specific to the vaccine.

The sample's treatment or condition label, in plain terms: approximately 11-day PBMC culture with coronavirus spike peptide pools or control peptides (ViraFEST assay). The ViraFEST assay was used in the study, in which antigen-specific T cells were expanded with peptide pools and expanded clonotypes were subsequently identified by TCR sequencing. The convalescent patients' positive SARS-CoV-2 PCR tests were from March to December 2020, which was before the Alpha, Beta and Delta variants emerged in the United States. Each well held 1.5 million to 2.5 million PBMCs cultured with around 10 ug/ml peptide pools in IMDM containing around 5% human AB serum and roughly 10 IU/ml IL-2. On days 3 and 7, half of the culture medium was replaced with fresh IL-2-containing medium. After approximately 10 days of culture, CD4+ T cells were isolated by negative selection using the EasySep CD4+ T cell isolation kit. Ficoll-Paque Plus gradient centrifugation was used to isolate PBMCs from whole blood, and the isolated PBMCs were then either used fresh or cryopreserved at -140C. In general, triplicate wells were set up for every culture condition.

The method behind the library was PCR. At the Johns Hopkins FTIC core, DNA from the cultured CD4+ T cells underwent TCR sequencing with the Oncomine TCR Beta short-read assay. Genomic DNA was extracted from the cultured CD4+ T cells with the QIAamp micro DNA kit. Oncomine TCR Beta libraries made from cultured CD4+ T cells were pooled using unique dual indexes and sequenced on an Illumina iSeq 100. In the paper's pipeline: Non-productive sequences were removed, and CDR3s that did not start with C, did not end with F or W, or were shorter than 7 amino acids were discarded. Antigen-specific clonotypes were identified using the MANAFEST web application through comparison of peptide-stimulated wells with reference and other culture wells. For a clone to be called positive, the clone needed an FDR below 0.05, an odds ratio above 5, and a productive frequency above 0.1% in at least two of three replicate wells. Clonotypes that were significantly expanded in both SARS-CoV-2 spike wells and at least one common cold coronavirus spike condition were defined as cross-reactive. Levenshtein distances (stringdist) and unrooted phylogenetic trees (ape) in R version 3.6.1 were used to assess CDR3 homology. In-frame beta chains were kept once TCRdb had trimmed the public reads at Q25 with fastp and called clones with MiXCR. CDR3 protein duplicates are merged, each entry listing the most common genes and DNA. TCRdb, rather than the study authors, made the V and J calls. The sample table holds 3,600 or so distinct CDR3 sequences, of which around 16% were seen once. The ten largest account for 15% to 20% of the sample.

The junction carries 22 bases between V and J, which are trimmed by 0 bases and 5 bases respectively. The CDR3 sequence holds 18 residues, the cysteine and phenylalanine included. Left in the record is the CDR3 DNA by itself, 54 bases read in frame from the first base. CDR1 and CDR2 (LGHNA, YNFKEQ) derive from the germline V gene. The receptor comes from a human donor who had recovered from COVID-19. Material: CD4+ T cells from blood, cultured in vitro. The chain joins TRBV4-2 to TRBJ2-5; the D gene assignment is perhaps TRBD1 or TRBD2, with each matching 6 bases. The nucleotides read TGTGCCAGCAGCCAAGATCCCTACTTTCTGGGGGGCAGGGAGACCCAGTACTTC. The encoded protein is CASSQDPYFLGGRETQYF.